This T cell receptor beta chain came from a study of blood T cell repertoires in COVID-19. The wider study: There were acute and convalescent COVID-19 samples, and they came from the United States, Italy and Spain.

The V end lost 5 bases, the J end lost 0 bases, and 14 bases lay between the germline ends. The CDR3 sequence is 15 residues long. Germline V gene lookup returns CDR1 LNHDA and CDR2 SQIVND (reference sequence). Original handling: It was from reference gene primer amplification that nucleated cell counts were estimated. The assay was immunoSEQ multiplex PCR, and TCRdb's table has in-frame clones only and misses some. V and J calls and clone size follow that table, whereas D and trimming were derived from the DNA. The sample gives approximately 29,000 clones, 88% of which show up once; 13% to 15% is in the top ten.

The chain carries TRBV19 and TRBJ2-7, with D perhaps TRBD1 (5 bases). This receptor was obtained from a human donor with active COVID-19. The donor label of this sample is uncertain. Specimen: peripheral blood. CDR3 residues: CASSRRQINSYEQYF. CDR3 DNA: TGTGCCAGTAGTCGGCGACAGATCAACTCCTACGAGCAGTACTTC.